Listed below are T cell receptor beta chains from one sample, sequenced in a study of identical twins. One entry per CDR3 protein, called by TCRdb with MiXCR from the 5' RACE reads. The sample lists over 200,000 distinct CDR3 sequences, less than 9.5% seen once, with approximately 5.1% in the top ten. The specimen sequenced was memory (CD45RO+) T cells sorted from blood. These receptors were obtained from a woman in her late teens or twenties in good health. The CDR3 runs from the conserved cysteine through the conserved F or W. D genes are given only for firm matches. The listing skips clone size in some rows; elsewhere it reads once, few, many or a size class.

>few|TRBJ2-3|.|TRBV4-3
TGCGCCAGCACGGACCGTCGAGGTACGCAGTATTTT
CASTDRRGTQYF
>few|TRBJ2-1|TRBD2|TRBV9
TGTGCCAGCAGCCCCGACACGGGGAGGGGCCACAATGAGCAGTTCTTC
CASSPDTGRGHNEQFF
>many|TRBJ1-1|.|TRBV9
TGTGCCAGCAGTCCTCGGGGAATGAACACTGAAGCTTTCTTT
CASSPRGMNTEAFF
>few|TRBJ2-6|.|TRBV7-9
TGTGCCAGCAGCGGGAGTTCTCGCTCTGGGGCCAACGTCCTGACTTTC
CASSGSSRSGANVLTF
>.|TRBJ2-1|TRBD2|TRBV7-2
TGTGCCAGCAGTCCTGGACTAGCGGGCTCGAGGGGTGAGCAGTTCTTC
CASSPGLAGSRGEQFF
>.|TRBJ2-7|TRBD1|TRBV5-6
TGTGCCAGCAGCGCAACAGGACAGGCCTACGAGCAGTACTTC
CASSATGQAYEQYF
>.|TRBJ2-1|.|TRBV20-1
TGCAGTGCTAGAGATACGAGGGTCTCCTACAATGAGCAGTTCTTC
CSARDTRVSYNEQFF
>.|TRBJ2-1|.|TRBV7-3
TGTGCCAGCAGCACGGATTTCGACAATGAGCAGTTCTTC
CASSTDFDNEQFF
>few|TRBJ2-3|TRBD2|TRBV10-2
TGCGCCAGCAGCCGACTAGCGGGACTCACAGATACGCAGTATTTT
CASSRLAGLTDTQYF
>many|TRBJ2-5|TRBD2|TRBV20-1
TGCAGTGCTAGGGGGACTAAAGAGACCCAGTACTTC
CSARGTKETQYF
>.|TRBJ2-7|.|TRBV6-1
TGTGCCAGCAGTGAAAACCCCGGGACATACTACGAGCAGTACTTC
CASSENPGTYYEQYF
>.|TRBJ2-1|TRBD2|TRBV20-1
TGCAGTGCGATCAGCGGGAGTAATGAGCAGTTCTTC
CSAISGSNEQFF
>few|TRBJ1-2|TRBD1|TRBV3-1
TGTGCCAGCAGCCGAGAACACAGGGGTGGCTACACCTTC
CASSREHRGGYTF
>many|TRBJ1-1|.|TRBV10-3
TGTGCCATCACCCTGGACCGAAACACTGAAGCTTTCTTT
CAITLDRNTEAFF
>many|TRBJ2-3|TRBD1|TRBV10-3
TGTGCCATCAGGCAGGGGACAGAGTCAGATACGCAGTATTTT
CAIRQGTESDTQYF
>many|TRBJ2-2|.|TRBV13
TGTGCCAGCAGCCAAAGACAGGGGAGGGCCGGGGAGCTGTTTTTT
CASSQRQGRAGELFF
>few|TRBJ2-5|TRBD2|TRBV29-1
TGCAGCGTTTCCCGGGGGGGGGAGACCCAGTACTTC
CSVSRGGETQYF
>few|TRBJ1-6|.|TRBV7-2
TGTGCCAGCAGCCCCTATAATTCACCCCTCCACTTT
CASSPYNSPLHF
>.|TRBJ2-2|.|TRBV21-1
TGTGCCAGCAGCATTTACGGAGCGGACGGGGAGCTGTTTTTT
CASSIYGADGELFF
>few|TRBJ2-2|.|TRBV11-3
TGTGCCAGCAGCTTAAACTGGGGGAACACCGGGGAGCTGTTTTTT
CASSLNWGNTGELFF
>.|TRBJ1-6|TRBD1|TRBV7-9
TGTGCCAGCCGCCGGGACAGTAGTAATTCACCCCTCCACTTT
CASRRDSSNSPLHF
>many|TRBJ2-1|TRBD2|TRBV24-1
TGTGCCACCAGTGATGGAATTGGGCGGGGAGGGTATAATGAGCAGTTCTTC
CATSDGIGRGGYNEQFF
>few|TRBJ2-1|TRBD1|TRBV7-2
TGTGCCAGCAGCCTTGGACAGGGGGTTAGGAATGAGCAGTTCTTC
CASSLGQGVRNEQFF
>.|TRBJ1-2|.|TRBV12-3/TRBV12-4
TGTGCCAGCAGTTTTGAGGGCTATGGCTACACCTTC
CASSFEGYGYTF
>few|TRBJ2-7|TRBD1|TRBV14
TGTGCCAGCAGCCCAACCGGGACAGGGATCCACGAGCAGTACTTC
CASSPTGTGIHEQYF
>few|TRBJ1-1|.|TRBV7-9
TGTGCCAGCAGCTATTCCGAAAGTTTGAACACTGAAGCTTTCTTT
CASSYSESLNTEAFF
>many|TRBJ1-2|.|TRBV10-3
TGTGCCATCAGTGAGTCCGAGCTACAGGGAAACTATGGCTACACCTTC
CAISESELQGNYGYTF
>few|TRBJ1-2|.|TRBV6-2/TRBV6-3
TGTGCCAGCAGCCGAACGCCAGGGGATCCCAACTATGGCTACACCTTC
CASSRTPGDPNYGYTF
>many|TRBJ1-1|TRBD1|TRBV5-6
TGTGCCAGCAGCCCTACCGGGACAGGGGTGGCTTTCTTT
CASSPTGTGVAFF
>few|TRBJ2-3|.|TRBV20-1
TGCAGTGCATCACCGGGGACACTTACCACAGATACGCAGTATTTT
CSASPGTLTTDTQYF
>.|TRBJ1-3|.|TRBV12-3/TRBV12-4
TGTGCCAGCAACAACATCGGGGGGCTATCTGGAAACACCATATATTTT
CASNNIGGLSGNTIYF
>many|TRBJ1-6|.|TRBV7-9
TGTGCCAGCAGAAGGGGGATGAACAGTTCACCCCTCCACTTT
CASRRGMNSSPLHF
>.|TRBJ2-5|TRBD2|TRBV5-1
TGCGCCAGCCGGACCGGGACTAGCTCTTCGGAGACCCAGTACTTC
CASRTGTSSSETQYF
>.|TRBJ2-6|TRBD1|TRBV5-1
TGCGCCAGCAGCGGAGACAGGGGGACTGCTGGGGCCAACGTCCTGACTTTC
CASSGDRGTAGANVLTF
>many|TRBJ2-3|.|TRBV12-3/TRBV12-4
TGTGCCAGCGGATATAACATCAATACGCAGTATTTT
CASGYNINTQYF
>.|TRBJ2-3|.|TRBV7-9
TGTGCCAGCAGCTTGCGGCGGACCCTAGGCACAGATACGCAGTATTTT
CASSLRRTLGTDTQYF
>many|TRBJ2-7|TRBD2|TRBV12-3/TRBV12-4
TGTGCCAGCAGGGGACTAACACCCTACGAGCAGTACTTC
CASRGLTPYEQYF
>few|TRBJ2-5|.|TRBV11-2
TGTGCCAGCAGCTTTGGTTCCCGCGGAGTCGAGACCCAGTACTTC
CASSFGSRGVETQYF
>many|TRBJ2-7|TRBD1|TRBV7-2
TGTGCCAGCAGCTTCCGACAGGGGTACGAGCAGTACTTC
CASSFRQGYEQYF
>many|TRBJ2-5|.|TRBV5-1
TGCGCCAGCAGCGACAACGGGGAGACCCAGTACTTC
CASSDNGETQYF
>.|TRBJ2-5|.|TRBV4-1
TGCGCCAGCACCTCCCTCGGCAGCAATGAAGAGACCCAGTACTTC
CASTSLGSNEETQYF
>few|TRBJ2-2|TRBD2|TRBV20-1
TGCAGTGCTAGAGGACAGGCCTCTAGCGGGGGGTTTATCGGGGAGCTGTTTTTT
CSARGQASSGGFIGELFF